The rows below give T cell receptor beta chains drawn from one sample of a study of blood T cell repertoires in COVID-19. Measured with immunoSEQ multiplex PCR; TCRdb has only the in-frame clones, and not every one. Among tens of thousands of clones listed, 90% were seen once. Sequenced sample: peripheral blood. Receptors were obtained from an elderly woman with active or convalescent COVID-19. Both conserved end residues are part of each CDR3. D genes are given only for firm matches. The size of a clone is reported for some rows only, either as once, few or many, or as a class for expanded clones.

d_call: -; v_call: TRBV19; j_call: TRBJ2-1; cdr3_length: 16; clone_size: once; cdr3_nt: TGTGCCACATCAAGGAGCAGGGTTTTCAATATGAATGAGCAGTTCTTC; cdr3_aa: CATSRSRVFNMNEQFF
d_call: -; v_call: TRBV27; j_call: TRBJ1-1; cdr3_length: 16; clone_size: -; cdr3_nt: TGTGCCAGCAGTTCACCGAGGGACACTTCGAACACTGAAGCTTTCTTT; cdr3_aa: CASSSPRDTSNTEAFF
d_call: TRBD2; v_call: TRBV6-5; j_call: TRBJ2-7; cdr3_length: 16; clone_size: -; cdr3_nt: TGTGCCAGCAGTTACTCCGGGACTAGCCCTAACTACGAGCAGTACTTC; cdr3_aa: CASSYSGTSPNYEQYF
d_call: TRBD1; v_call: TRBV30; j_call: TRBJ1-1; cdr3_length: 14; clone_size: -; cdr3_nt: TGTGCCTGGAGTTTCGACAGGGTGAACACTGAAGCTTTCTTT; cdr3_aa: CAWSFDRVNTEAFF
d_call: TRBD1; v_call: TRBV24-1; j_call: TRBJ2-5; cdr3_length: 16; clone_size: -; cdr3_nt: TGTGCCACCGGAGGAGGACTGCCGGGACAGCAAGAGACCCAGTACTTC; cdr3_aa: CATGGGLPGQQETQYF
d_call: TRBD1; v_call: TRBV18; j_call: TRBJ1-1; cdr3_length: 16; clone_size: -; cdr3_nt: TGTGCCAGCTCGGGGGAGAAGGGGGCGCGAGACACTGAAGCTTTCTTT; cdr3_aa: CASSGEKGARDTEAFF
d_call: TRBD2; v_call: TRBV2; j_call: TRBJ2-1; cdr3_length: 14; clone_size: -; cdr3_nt: TGTGCCAGCGGTAGCGGGAGGGGGTACAATGAGCAGTTCTTC; cdr3_aa: CASGSGRGYNEQFF
d_call: -; v_call: TRBV27; j_call: TRBJ1-2; cdr3_length: 14; clone_size: -; cdr3_nt: TGTGCCAGCACAGGCCTGGGGGCTGAGGATGGCTACACCTTC; cdr3_aa: CASTGLGAEDGYTF
d_call: -; v_call: TRBV29-1; j_call: TRBJ1-3; cdr3_length: 14; clone_size: once; cdr3_nt: TGCAGCGTTGCCAGCACAGGGTGGGGAAACACCATATATTTT; cdr3_aa: CSVASTGWGNTIYF
d_call: -; v_call: TRBV5-1; j_call: TRBJ2-3; cdr3_length: 16; clone_size: -; cdr3_nt: TGCGCCAGCAGCTTGGTTTTGGGAGGATCAACAGATACGCAGTATTTT; cdr3_aa: CASSLVLGGSTDTQYF
d_call: TRBD2; v_call: TRBV30; j_call: TRBJ2-5; cdr3_length: 16; clone_size: -; cdr3_nt: TGTGCCTGGAGTGGACTAGCGGGAGGGCCGGGGGAGACCCAGTACTTC; cdr3_aa: CAWSGLAGGPGETQYF
d_call: -; v_call: TRBV28; j_call: TRBJ2-6; cdr3_length: 15; clone_size: -; cdr3_nt: TGTGCCAGCAGTCCCCAGGGGACTGGGGCCAACGTCCTGACTTTC; cdr3_aa: CASSPQGTGANVLTF
d_call: -; v_call: TRBV15; j_call: TRBJ2-7; cdr3_length: 15; clone_size: -; cdr3_nt: TGTGCCACCAGCAGAGGACGGGACTCCCTGGGCGAGCAGTACTTC; cdr3_aa: CATSRGRDSLGEQYF
d_call: TRBD2; v_call: TRBV20-1; j_call: TRBJ2-1; cdr3_length: 10; clone_size: -; cdr3_nt: TGCAGTGCCCTTACTAGCGCGCAGTTCTTC; cdr3_aa: CSALTSAQFF
d_call: -; v_call: TRBV27; j_call: TRBJ1-1; cdr3_length: 14; clone_size: -; cdr3_nt: TGTGCCAGCAGTCTGGGACACGCGAACACTGAAGCTTTCTTT; cdr3_aa: CASSLGHANTEAFF
d_call: TRBD1; v_call: TRBV19; j_call: TRBJ2-7; cdr3_length: 14; clone_size: -; cdr3_nt: TGTGCCACCGCCGGGACAGGGAGCTCCTACGAGCAGTACTTC; cdr3_aa: CATAGTGSSYEQYF
d_call: TRBD1; v_call: TRBV7-9; j_call: TRBJ1-5; cdr3_length: 13; clone_size: -; cdr3_nt: TGTGCCAGCAGCTCACAGGGGGGTCAGCCCCAGCATTTT; cdr3_aa: CASSSQGGQPQHF
d_call: TRBD2; v_call: TRBV2; j_call: TRBJ2-1; cdr3_length: 15; clone_size: -; cdr3_nt: TGTGCCAGCGGCCGACTAGCGGGAGTCAACAATGAGCAGTTCTTC; cdr3_aa: CASGRLAGVNNEQFF
d_call: -; v_call: TRBV6-5; j_call: TRBJ1-5; cdr3_length: 13; clone_size: once; cdr3_nt: TGTGCCGGACACAGGGATAGCAATCAGCCCCAGCATTTT; cdr3_aa: CAGHRDSNQPQHF
d_call: -; v_call: TRBV19; j_call: TRBJ1-6; cdr3_length: 16; clone_size: -; cdr3_nt: TGTGCCAGTAGTACAGTCGGAGGGGGAGGGAATTCACCCCTCCACTTT; cdr3_aa: CASSTVGGGGNSPLHF
d_call: TRBD1; v_call: TRBV3-1/TRBV3-2; j_call: TRBJ2-1; cdr3_length: 15; clone_size: -; cdr3_nt: TGTGCCAGCAGCCAAGTCAGGACAGGGGGGAGTGAGCAGTTCTTC; cdr3_aa: CASSQVRTGGSEQFF
d_call: -; v_call: TRBV5-4; j_call: TRBJ1-2; cdr3_length: 13; clone_size: -; cdr3_nt: TGTGCCAGCAGCAGCGAGGGTTTCTATGGCTACACCTTC; cdr3_aa: CASSSEGFYGYTF
d_call: -; v_call: TRBV6-2/TRBV6-3; j_call: TRBJ2-1; cdr3_length: 17; clone_size: -; cdr3_nt: TGTGCCAGCAGTTACCCCTCCTCCCGGGGATTACGCAATGAGCAGTTCTTC; cdr3_aa: CASSYPSSRGLRNEQFF
d_call: -; v_call: TRBV15; j_call: TRBJ2-5; cdr3_length: 13; clone_size: -; cdr3_nt: TGTGCCACCAGCGCCCCGGGGGAAGAGACCCAGTACTTC; cdr3_aa: CATSAPGEETQYF
d_call: -; v_call: TRBV18; j_call: TRBJ1-6; cdr3_length: 15; clone_size: -; cdr3_nt: TGTGCCAGCTCACCGAACAGGGTTAACAATTCACCCCTCCACTTT; cdr3_aa: CASSPNRVNNSPLHF
d_call: TRBD2; v_call: TRBV7-2; j_call: TRBJ2-7; cdr3_length: 15; clone_size: -; cdr3_nt: TGTGCCAGCAGCGCGATCGGACTAGCGGGAGACGAGCAGTACTTC; cdr3_aa: CASSAIGLAGDEQYF
d_call: -; v_call: TRBV18; j_call: TRBJ2-3; cdr3_length: 13; clone_size: -; cdr3_nt: TGTGCCAGCTCACGGGGAGGCACAGATACGCAGTATTTT; cdr3_aa: CASSRGGTDTQYF
d_call: TRBD1; v_call: TRBV6-5; j_call: TRBJ2-7; cdr3_length: 14; clone_size: -; cdr3_nt: TGTGCCAGCAGTCGGGACAGACAGACGGGCGAGCAGTACTTC; cdr3_aa: CASSRDRQTGEQYF
d_call: TRBD2; v_call: TRBV7-2; j_call: TRBJ2-1; cdr3_length: 15; clone_size: -; cdr3_nt: TGTGCCAGTGCTAAGGATCTAGCGGGAGGGCGTGAGCAGTTCTTC; cdr3_aa: CASAKDLAGGREQFF
d_call: -; v_call: TRBV7-2; j_call: TRBJ2-2; cdr3_length: 16; clone_size: -; cdr3_nt: TGTGCCAGCAGCCCCCCCCGGAGAACGAACACCGGGGAGCTGTTTTTT; cdr3_aa: CASSPPRRTNTGELFF
d_call: -; v_call: TRBV12-5; j_call: TRBJ2-1; cdr3_length: 13; clone_size: -; cdr3_nt: TGTGCTAGTGGTTTTGATGGCGGCAATGAGCAGTTCTTC; cdr3_aa: CASGFDGGNEQFF
d_call: TRBD1; v_call: TRBV5-8; j_call: TRBJ1-2; cdr3_length: 15; clone_size: -; cdr3_nt: TGTGCCAGCAGACCCGGGACAGGGGGTATCTATGGCTACACCTTC; cdr3_aa: CASRPGTGGIYGYTF
d_call: TRBD1; v_call: TRBV2; j_call: TRBJ1-4; cdr3_length: 15; clone_size: -; cdr3_nt: TGTGCCAGCAGTTTCTACGGGACAGGGGCTGAAAAACTGTTTTTT; cdr3_aa: CASSFYGTGAEKLFF
d_call: -; v_call: TRBV28; j_call: TRBJ2-1; cdr3_length: 12; clone_size: -; cdr3_nt: TGTGCCAGCAGTTTAACCCGGGGTGCTCCGTTCTTC; cdr3_aa: CASSLTRGAPFF
d_call: -; v_call: TRBV7-3; j_call: TRBJ2-1; cdr3_length: 12; clone_size: -; cdr3_nt: TGTGCCAGCAGCTTAGGAGGGGATGAGCAGTTCTTC; cdr3_aa: CASSLGGDEQFF
d_call: TRBD1; v_call: TRBV6-1; j_call: TRBJ2-3; cdr3_length: 14; clone_size: -; cdr3_nt: TGTGCCAGCGGGCGGGACAGGACCACAGATACGCAGTATTTT; cdr3_aa: CASGRDRTTDTQYF
d_call: -; v_call: TRBV2; j_call: TRBJ1-4; cdr3_length: 15; clone_size: -; cdr3_nt: TGTGCCAGCAGTGGGTTGGACTTGTCTAATGAAAAACTGTTTTTT; cdr3_aa: CASSGLDLSNEKLFF
d_call: TRBD2; v_call: TRBV24-1; j_call: TRBJ2-1; cdr3_length: 16; clone_size: -; cdr3_nt: TGTGCCACCAGTGATTTGTTGTCTAGCGGGAGCGATGAGCAGTTCTTC; cdr3_aa: CATSDLLSSGSDEQFF
d_call: -; v_call: TRBV27; j_call: TRBJ2-1; cdr3_length: 15; clone_size: -; cdr3_nt: TGTGCCAGCAGTTCTAGCGACAGCTCCTACAATGAGCAGTTCTTC; cdr3_aa: CASSSSDSSYNEQFF
d_call: TRBD1; v_call: TRBV19; j_call: TRBJ1-6; cdr3_length: 17; clone_size: -; cdr3_nt: TGTGCCAGTAGTATAAAGGGACAGGGGGCTTTCGAATCACCCCTCCACTTT; cdr3_aa: CASSIKGQGAFESPLHF
d_call: -; v_call: TRBV24-1; j_call: TRBJ1-2; cdr3_length: 14; clone_size: few; cdr3_nt: TGTGCCACCAGTGAGTCAGGGGATAACTATGGCTACACCTTC; cdr3_aa: CATSESGDNYGYTF
d_call: -; v_call: TRBV7-2; j_call: TRBJ1-1; cdr3_length: 13; clone_size: -; cdr3_nt: TGTGCCAGCAGCAACCCTATTAACACTGAAGCTTTCTTT; cdr3_aa: CASSNPINTEAFF
d_call: -; v_call: TRBV10-3; j_call: TRBJ2-4; cdr3_length: 16; clone_size: -; cdr3_nt: TGTGCCATCAGTGAGTCCCGGGACACGGTGCGGAACATTCAGTACTTC; cdr3_aa: CAISESRDTVRNIQYF
d_call: -; v_call: TRBV3-1/TRBV3-2; j_call: TRBJ2-2; cdr3_length: 13; clone_size: once; cdr3_nt: TGTGCCAGCAGCCAAGCTTTATCCGGGGAGCTGTTTTTT; cdr3_aa: CASSQALSGELFF
d_call: TRBD1; v_call: TRBV7-2; j_call: TRBJ2-7; cdr3_length: 14; clone_size: -; cdr3_nt: TGTGCCAGCAGCTTTCAAGGGGGCTGGGGCGAGCAGTACTTC; cdr3_aa: CASSFQGGWGEQYF
d_call: -; v_call: TRBV7-2; j_call: TRBJ1-1; cdr3_length: 14; clone_size: -; cdr3_nt: TGTGCCAGCAGCTCCGGACAGCCGAACACTGAAGCTTTCTTT; cdr3_aa: CASSSGQPNTEAFF
d_call: -; v_call: TRBV30; j_call: TRBJ1-1; cdr3_length: 16; clone_size: -; cdr3_nt: TGTGCCTGGGAGGGCTCCGAAATTCAGGGTCCCACTGAAGCTTTCTTT; cdr3_aa: CAWEGSEIQGPTEAFF
d_call: -; v_call: TRBV5-1; j_call: TRBJ2-2; cdr3_length: 13; clone_size: -; cdr3_nt: TGCGCCAGCAGCCTGCAGGGTTTCGGGGAGCTGTTTTTT; cdr3_aa: CASSLQGFGELFF
d_call: -; v_call: TRBV5-6; j_call: TRBJ1-6; cdr3_length: 16; clone_size: -; cdr3_nt: TGTGCCAGCAGCCCGTGGGCAGGGGTAGGTAATTCACCCCTCCACTTT; cdr3_aa: CASSPWAGVGNSPLHF
d_call: -; v_call: TRBV7-2; j_call: TRBJ1-5; cdr3_length: 11; clone_size: -; cdr3_nt: TGTGCCAGCAGCTTAGGGCCAACCCAGCATTTT; cdr3_aa: CASSLGPTQHF
d_call: TRBD1; v_call: TRBV19; j_call: TRBJ1-5; cdr3_length: 16; clone_size: -; cdr3_nt: TGTGCCAGTAGCCAAAAGGGGACAGGGTATATTCAGCCCCAGCATTTT; cdr3_aa: CASSQKGTGYIQPQHF
d_call: TRBD2; v_call: TRBV18; j_call: TRBJ2-7; cdr3_length: 15; clone_size: -; cdr3_nt: TGTGCCAGCTCGCGGACTAGCGGTTCCTCCTACGAGCAGTACTTC; cdr3_aa: CASSRTSGSSYEQYF
d_call: TRBD1; v_call: TRBV27; j_call: TRBJ2-5; cdr3_length: 15; clone_size: few; cdr3_nt: TGTGCCAGCAGTATCGGGACAGCCACCCAAGAGACCCAGTACTTC; cdr3_aa: CASSIGTATQETQYF
d_call: TRBD2; v_call: TRBV7-9; j_call: TRBJ2-3; cdr3_length: 15; clone_size: -; cdr3_nt: TGTGCCAGCACCCTACTCAATAGCGGGGAAGATACGCAGTATTTT; cdr3_aa: CASTLLNSGEDTQYF
d_call: -; v_call: TRBV28; j_call: TRBJ2-7; cdr3_length: 13; clone_size: -; cdr3_nt: TGTGCCAGCAGTTCCCCAGGGGACTACGAGCAGTACTTC; cdr3_aa: CASSSPGDYEQYF
d_call: TRBD2; v_call: TRBV4-3; j_call: TRBJ2-1; cdr3_length: 16; clone_size: -; cdr3_nt: TGCGCCAGCAGCCAAGGATATAGCGGGTATTACAATGAGCAGTTCTTC; cdr3_aa: CASSQGYSGYYNEQFF
d_call: TRBD1; v_call: TRBV19; j_call: TRBJ1-1; cdr3_length: 12; clone_size: -; cdr3_nt: TGTGCCAGTAGTACCGGACAGGGCTCAGCTTTCTTT; cdr3_aa: CASSTGQGSAFF
d_call: TRBD2; v_call: TRBV11-2; j_call: TRBJ2-1; cdr3_length: 16; clone_size: once; cdr3_nt: TGTGCCAGCAGCTTTGGGTTGGGTAGCGGGAGGGGTGAGCAGTTCTTC; cdr3_aa: CASSFGLGSGRGEQFF
d_call: -; v_call: TRBV29-1; j_call: TRBJ2-7; cdr3_length: 12; clone_size: once; cdr3_nt: TGCAGCGTTGAAGATAATTCCTACGAGCAGTACTTC; cdr3_aa: CSVEDNSYEQYF